The T cell receptor beta chain under discussion was sequenced for a study of T cell responses to AZD1222 COVID-19 vaccine. Between the trimmed V and J ends, which lost 3 bases and 4 bases, there was a span of 16 bases. The CDR3 spans 16 residues. CDR1 is SGHVS and CDR2 is FNYEAQ in the germline V gene. Profiling relied on immunoSEQ multiplex PCR, and the TCRdb table lists in-frame clones only, not all of them. Counted here are 170,000 or so clones, approximately 90% occurring once; the ten biggest clones make up approximately 2.8%. This clone has only one observation. The V gene is TRBV7-6, the J gene TRBJ2-1, with TRBD2 as a possible D gene (6 bases). The source is an adult in good health. The sequences come from peripheral blood, collected on day 0 of AZD1222 vaccination. This chain's CDR3 is CASSFGGRQLYNEQFF. The DNA of the CDR3 is TGTGCCAGCAGCTTCGGAGGGAGACAGCTTTACAATGAGCAGTTCTTC.